These T cell receptor beta chains were read from a single sample in a study of beta chain features in type 1 diabetes. Sequencing used immunoSEQ multiplex PCR; TCRdb keeps in-frame clones, though not all of them. The sample lists 110,000 to 150,000 clones; 6.9% were seen once. Sequencing input: central memory CD4+ T cells from blood. The receptors stem from a woman aged 30 to 39 in good health. Both conserved end residues are part of each CDR3. Fields, in order: clone size, D gene, V gene, J gene, CDR3 protein, CDR3 DNA. The D gene is left open where the match is weak. Only some rows state a clone size, as once, few, many or a class for expanded clones.

clone size: -
D gene: -
V gene: TRBV2
J gene: TRBJ2-4
CDR3 protein: CASSEQEQRVQYF
CDR3 DNA: TGTGCCAGCAGTGAGCAAGAACAGCGGGTTCAGTACTTC

clone size: few
D gene: -
V gene: TRBV7-9
J gene: TRBJ1-2
CDR3 protein: CASSLGMSSYTF
CDR3 DNA: TGTGCCAGCAGCTTAGGCATGTCTAGCTACACCTTC

clone size: few
D gene: -
V gene: TRBV5-1
J gene: TRBJ2-7
CDR3 protein: CASSWGRGFYEQYF
CDR3 DNA: TGCGCCAGCAGCTGGGGCAGGGGCTTCTACGAGCAGTACTTC

clone size: few
D gene: TRBD2
V gene: TRBV19
J gene: TRBJ2-1
CDR3 protein: CAVETSGKWNEQFF
CDR3 DNA: TGTGCGGTTGAAACTAGCGGGAAGTGGAATGAGCAGTTCTTC

clone size: -
D gene: -
V gene: TRBV28
J gene: TRBJ1-1
CDR3 protein: CASSFGQDTEAFF
CDR3 DNA: TGTGCCAGCAGTTTTGGGCAGGACACTGAAGCTTTCTTT

clone size: few
D gene: TRBD1
V gene: TRBV28
J gene: TRBJ2-7
CDR3 protein: CAILEGQGYEQYF
CDR3 DNA: TGTGCCATTTTGGAAGGACAGGGCTACGAGCAGTACTTC

clone size: few
D gene: TRBD1
V gene: TRBV5-8
J gene: TRBJ2-7
CDR3 protein: CASSRSGTGIYEQYF
CDR3 DNA: TGTGCCAGCAGCAGGTCCGGGACAGGGATCTACGAGCAGTACTTC

clone size: -
D gene: TRBD2
V gene: TRBV5-1
J gene: TRBJ2-1
CDR3 protein: CASSDPTSGYGYEQFF
CDR3 DNA: TGCGCCAGCAGCGACCCAACTAGCGGTTATGGCTATGAGCAGTTCTTC

clone size: few
D gene: TRBD1
V gene: TRBV30
J gene: TRBJ2-1
CDR3 protein: CAWSSWDRGHNEQFF
CDR3 DNA: TGTGCCTGGAGTTCGTGGGACAGGGGCCACAATGAGCAGTTCTTC

clone size: many
D gene: -
V gene: TRBV28
J gene: TRBJ1-1
CDR3 protein: CASRPPVTGKSYTEAFF
CDR3 DNA: TGTGCCAGCAGACCCCCGGTCACAGGGAAGTCCTACACTGAAGCTTTCTTT

clone size: few
D gene: TRBD2
V gene: TRBV11-2
J gene: TRBJ2-7
CDR3 protein: CASSPPGLVRYEQYF
CDR3 DNA: TGTGCCAGCAGTCCGCCGGGACTAGTACGGTACGAGCAGTACTTC

clone size: -
D gene: -
V gene: TRBV18
J gene: TRBJ2-7
CDR3 protein: CASSPARSYEQYF
CDR3 DNA: TGTGCCAGCTCACCGGCCAGGTCCTACGAGCAGTACTTC

clone size: few
D gene: -
V gene: TRBV7-2
J gene: TRBJ2-7
CDR3 protein: CASSLYASYEQYF
CDR3 DNA: TGTGCCAGCAGCTTATATGCCAGCTACGAGCAGTACTTC

clone size: -
D gene: TRBD1
V gene: TRBV5-1
J gene: TRBJ2-1
CDR3 protein: CASSRQGENNEQFF
CDR3 DNA: TGCGCCAGCAGCAGGCAGGGGGAAAACAATGAGCAGTTCTTC

clone size: -
D gene: TRBD2
V gene: TRBV27
J gene: TRBJ2-1
CDR3 protein: CASSGTSGRPSEQFF
CDR3 DNA: TGTGCCAGCAGTGGGACTAGCGGGAGGCCCAGTGAGCAGTTCTTC

clone size: -
D gene: -
V gene: TRBV10-3
J gene: TRBJ1-1
CDR3 protein: CAIKGTSDEAFF
CDR3 DNA: TGTGCCATCAAGGGGACATCTGACGAAGCTTTCTTT

clone size: few
D gene: TRBD1
V gene: TRBV10-3
J gene: TRBJ2-1
CDR3 protein: CATRPGTEFYNEQFF
CDR3 DNA: TGTGCCACCCGCCCGGGGACAGAGTTCTACAATGAGCAGTTCTTC

clone size: few
D gene: TRBD2
V gene: TRBV7-2
J gene: TRBJ2-3
CDR3 protein: CASSLYRAGGSTDTQYF
CDR3 DNA: TGTGCCAGCAGCTTATACCGAGCGGGAGGGAGCACAGATACGCAGTATTTT

clone size: few
D gene: -
V gene: TRBV7-9
J gene: TRBJ2-5
CDR3 protein: CASSHREQETQYF
CDR3 DNA: TGTGCCAGCAGCCACCGAGAACAAGAGACCCAGTACTTC

clone size: many
D gene: TRBD1
V gene: TRBV7-9
J gene: TRBJ2-3
CDR3 protein: CASSSTGVGTDTQYF
CDR3 DNA: TGTGCCAGCAGCTCCACAGGGGTGGGCACAGATACGCAGTATTTT

clone size: few
D gene: TRBD2
V gene: TRBV7-2
J gene: TRBJ2-7
CDR3 protein: CASSLVLAGEGEQYF
CDR3 DNA: TGTGCCAGCAGCTTAGTACTAGCGGGAGAAGGCGAGCAGTACTTC

clone size: few
D gene: -
V gene: TRBV29-1
J gene: TRBJ2-1
CDR3 protein: CSVMGAPTTNSYNEQFF
CDR3 DNA: TGCAGCGTTATGGGGGCCCCTACAACCAACTCCTACAATGAGCAGTTCTTC

clone size: many
D gene: -
V gene: TRBV18
J gene: TRBJ1-1
CDR3 protein: CASSPRTEAFF
CDR3 DNA: TGTGCCAGCTCACCTCGGACTGAAGCTTTCTTT

clone size: many
D gene: -
V gene: TRBV7-9
J gene: TRBJ1-1
CDR3 protein: CASSLNAGTEAFF
CDR3 DNA: TGTGCCAGCAGCTTAAATGCAGGCACTGAAGCTTTCTTT

clone size: -
D gene: TRBD1
V gene: TRBV12-5
J gene: TRBJ2-1
CDR3 protein: CASGLDTTGTGSNEQFF
CDR3 DNA: TGTGCTAGTGGTTTGGACACAACCGGGACAGGGTCCAATGAGCAGTTCTTC